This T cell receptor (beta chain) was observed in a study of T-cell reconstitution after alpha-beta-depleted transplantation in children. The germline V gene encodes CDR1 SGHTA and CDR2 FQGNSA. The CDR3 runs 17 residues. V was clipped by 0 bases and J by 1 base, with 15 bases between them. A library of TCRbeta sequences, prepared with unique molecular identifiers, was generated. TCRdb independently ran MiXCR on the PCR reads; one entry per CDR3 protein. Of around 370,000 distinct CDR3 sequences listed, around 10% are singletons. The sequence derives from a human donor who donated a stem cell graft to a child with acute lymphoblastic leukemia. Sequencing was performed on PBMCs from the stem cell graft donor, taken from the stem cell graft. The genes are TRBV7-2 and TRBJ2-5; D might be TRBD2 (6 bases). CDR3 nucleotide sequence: TGTGCCAGCAGCTTAGCCCCTATAGCGGCCGCCCAAGAGACCCAGTACTTC. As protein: CASSLAPIAAAQETQYF. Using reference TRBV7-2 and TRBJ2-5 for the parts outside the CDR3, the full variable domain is GAGVSQSPSNKVTEKGKDVELRCDPISGHTALYWYRQSLGQGLEFLIYFQGNSAPDKSGLPSDRFSAERTGGSVSTLTIQRTQQEDSAVYLCASSLAPIAAAQETQYFGPGTRLLVL.